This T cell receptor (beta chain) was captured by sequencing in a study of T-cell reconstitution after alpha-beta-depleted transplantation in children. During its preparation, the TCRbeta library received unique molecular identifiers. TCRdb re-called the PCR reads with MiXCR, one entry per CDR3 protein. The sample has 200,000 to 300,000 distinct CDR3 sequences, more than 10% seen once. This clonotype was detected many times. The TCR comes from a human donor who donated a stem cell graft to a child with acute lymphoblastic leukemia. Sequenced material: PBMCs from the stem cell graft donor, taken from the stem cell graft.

The CDR3 DNA reads as TGTGCCAGCAGCCCTCGACAGGGACAAACAGGAAACACCATATATTTT. This codes for CASSPRQGQTGNTIYF. V gene TRBV21-1 combines with J gene TRBJ1-3; the D call TRBD1 from the table was never checked on the DNA. TRBV21-1 is a pseudogene segment. This CDR3 contains 16 residues.